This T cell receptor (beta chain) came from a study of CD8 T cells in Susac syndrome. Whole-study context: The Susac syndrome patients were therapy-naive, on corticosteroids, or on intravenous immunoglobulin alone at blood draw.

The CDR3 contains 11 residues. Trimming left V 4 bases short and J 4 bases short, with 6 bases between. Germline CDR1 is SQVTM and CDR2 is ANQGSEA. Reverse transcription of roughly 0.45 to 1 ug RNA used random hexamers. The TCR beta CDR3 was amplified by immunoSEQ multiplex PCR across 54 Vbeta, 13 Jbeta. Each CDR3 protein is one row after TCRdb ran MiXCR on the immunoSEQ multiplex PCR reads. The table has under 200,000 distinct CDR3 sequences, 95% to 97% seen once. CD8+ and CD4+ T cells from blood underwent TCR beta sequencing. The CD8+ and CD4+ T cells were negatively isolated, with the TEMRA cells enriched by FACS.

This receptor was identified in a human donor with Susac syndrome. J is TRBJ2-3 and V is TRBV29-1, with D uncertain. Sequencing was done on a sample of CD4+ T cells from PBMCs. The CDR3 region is CSVGGSDTQYF. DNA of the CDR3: TGCAGCGTTGGTGGGTCAGATACGCAGTATTTT.